The T cell receptor beta chain described here comes from a study of blood T cell repertoires in COVID-19. Study background: The United States, Italy and Spain were the sources of the acute and convalescent COVID-19 samples. Sample material is recorded as cDNA or gDNA derived from T cells, B-cell-depleted T cells, or PBMCs.

How the authors handled the data: Cell counts per sample came from amplifying reference gene primers. Data came from immunoSEQ multiplex PCR; TCRdb stores just in-frame clones and leaves some out. V, J and clone size were drawn from that table, and D and trimming were deduced from the DNA. The sample has roughly 79,000 clones; around 88% are singletons. Germline V CDR1 and CDR2: KGHSH, LQKENI. V shed 6 bases, J shed 4 bases, and the junction held 5 bases outside the gene matches. The CDR3 extends over 13 amino acids. The chain is built from TRBV18 and TRBJ1-2; 7 nucleotides align to TRBD1. Material: peripheral blood. The receptor was derived from a woman older than 75 with active or convalescent COVID-19. Here the CDR3 reads CASSRDRFYGYTF. CDR3 DNA sequence: TGTGCCAGCTCTCGGGACAGATTCTATGGCTACACCTTC.